This is a list of T cell receptor beta chains from one sample in a study of OX40 agonist ivuxolimab in advanced cancers. Libraries were prepared by immunoSEQ multiplex PCR; TCRdb keeps only in-frame clonotypes and omits some of them. The repertoire consists of about 80,000 clones, with about nine tenths occurring once and the leading ten covering over 6.5%. Sequences were derived from CD4+ or CD8+ T cells sorted from blood, sampled in a trial of the OX40 agonist ivuxolimab. All receptors come from an adult with an advanced solid tumor such as melanoma, head and neck, liver or kidney cancer. Both conserved end residues are part of each CDR3. D genes are given only for firm matches. Clone sizes are given selectively: once, few, many, or a class where the clone is expanded.

cdr3_aa	cdr3_nt	clone_size	d_call	v_call	j_call
CASSWGPHTEAFF	TGTGCCAGCAGCTGGGGCCCCCACACTGAAGCTTTCTTT	-	-	TRBV27	TRBJ1-1
CASSLSKGGRSYEQYF	TGTGCCAGCAGTTTATCGAAGGGAGGAAGGTCCTACGAGCAGTACTTC	-	-	TRBV27	TRBJ2-7
CASSTRVGYPNTEAFF	TGTGCCAGCTCAACCAGGGTAGGGTATCCGAACACTGAAGCTTTCTTT	-	-	TRBV18	TRBJ1-1
CASSQEGGGTEAFF	TGTGCCAGCAGCCAGGAAGGGGGGGGCACTGAAGCTTTCTTT	once	-	TRBV13	TRBJ1-1
CASRGEGVWNEQFF	TGCGCCAGCAGAGGGGAAGGCGTCTGGAATGAGCAGTTCTTC	-	-	TRBV5-1	TRBJ2-1
CASTSPGQGLYEQYF	TGTGCCAGCACCTCCCCCGGACAGGGTCTATACGAGCAGTACTTC	-	TRBD1	TRBV7-3	TRBJ2-7
CASSERGQHYGYTF	TGCGCCAGCAGTGAGCGGGGACAGCACTATGGCTACACCTTC	-	TRBD1	TRBV10-2	TRBJ1-2
CASSVTGNTEAFF	TGTGCCAGCAGCGTAACAGGGAACACTGAAGCTTTCTTT	-	-	TRBV6-5	TRBJ1-1
CASSTGTVNYGYTF	TGCGCCAGCAGTACTGGGACAGTCAACTATGGCTACACCTTC	-	TRBD1	TRBV10-2	TRBJ1-2
CASSESLNSYNEQFF	TGCGCCAGCAGTGAGAGCCTCAACTCCTACAATGAGCAGTTCTTC	-	-	TRBV10-1	TRBJ2-1
CASSLGTTYEQYF	TGTGCCAGCAGCTTGGGGACGACCTACGAGCAGTACTTC	-	-	TRBV5-6	TRBJ2-7
CASSGPGQGTAEAFF	TGTGCCAGCAGTGGCCCGGGACAGGGAACCGCTGAAGCTTTCTTT	-	TRBD1	TRBV6-5	TRBJ1-1
CASSPRVSTDTQYF	TGTGCCAGCAGCCCGCGGGTATCCACAGATACGCAGTATTTT	-	-	TRBV7-9	TRBJ2-3
CASSVSGTQETQYF	TGTGCCAGCAGCGTAAGCGGAACCCAAGAGACCCAGTACTTC	-	-	TRBV9	TRBJ2-5
CASSPSLGQGATSNQPQHF	TGTGCCAGCAGCCCGTCCCTCGGACAGGGGGCAACGAGCAATCAGCCCCAGCATTTT	-	TRBD1	TRBV7-9	TRBJ1-5
CASSYTGEAQPQHF	TGTGCCAGCAGTTACACAGGGGAGGCGCAGCCCCAGCATTTT	-	TRBD1	TRBV6-5	TRBJ1-5
CASSANLQGLGYGYTF	TGTGCCAGCAGCGCCAACTTACAGGGGCTCGGCTATGGCTACACCTTC	once	TRBD1	TRBV9	TRBJ1-2
CASSQEPPEGFYNEQFF	TGCGCCAGCAGCCAAGAACCCCCAGAGGGGTTTTACAATGAGCAGTTCTTC	-	-	TRBV4-1	TRBJ2-1
CASSAEGGPNTEAFF	TGTGCCAGCAGCGCCGAAGGGGGGCCGAACACTGAAGCTTTCTTT	-	-	TRBV9	TRBJ1-1
CASSESGAGNQPQHF	TGTGCCAGCAGTGAATCGGGGGCCGGCAATCAGCCCCAGCATTTT	-	-	TRBV25-1	TRBJ1-5
CASSQEWAGTNTEAFF	TGCGCCAGCAGCCAAGAGTGGGCAGGGACGAACACTGAAGCTTTCTTT	-	-	TRBV4-1	TRBJ1-1
CASSLEEGSAFF	TGCGCCAGCAGCTTGGAGGAGGGGAGCGCTTTCTTT	-	-	TRBV5-1	TRBJ1-1
CASSPGQGNTEAFF	TGTGCCAGTAGCCCTGGACAAGGGAACACTGAAGCTTTCTTT	-	-	TRBV19	TRBJ1-1
CASSVGGGFYQPQHF	TGTGCCAGCAGCGTAGGAGGGGGCTTCTATCAGCCCCAGCATTTT	few	TRBD1	TRBV9	TRBJ1-5
CASSPAGSSYEQYF	TGTGCCAGCAGCCCCGCAGGGAGCTCCTACGAGCAGTACTTC	few	-	TRBV7-9	TRBJ2-7
CAIWGLAWEQFF	TGTGCCATATGGGGGCTAGCCTGGGAGCAGTTCTTC	once	-	TRBV2	TRBJ2-1
CASSQDRDNSYEQYF	TGCGCCAGCAGCCAAGATCGGGACAACTCCTACGAGCAGTACTTC	-	-	TRBV4-3	TRBJ2-7
CASSITLGLDEQFF	TGTGCCAGTAGCATAACCCTAGGGCTCGATGAGCAGTTCTTC	-	-	TRBV19	TRBJ2-1
CASSPTGGAFILGYTF	TGTGCCAGCAGCCCGACAGGGGGCGCATTTATTCTTGGCTACACCTTC	-	TRBD1	TRBV7-9	TRBJ1-2
CATHESLHRDSEQYF	TGTGCCACCCATGAAAGCCTTCACCGGGACAGCGAGCAGTACTTC	-	TRBD1	TRBV10-3	TRBJ2-7